Shown below are 27 T cell receptor beta chains from a single sample sequenced in a study of shared clonotypes between healthy human individuals. Here immunoSEQ multiplex PCR was the method, and the copy in TCRdb shows in-frame clones only, minus some. This sample has approximately 2.5 million clones, with roughly nine tenths found just once. Sample: naive CD4+ T cells sorted from blood. Subset: CD45RA+ positively selected. The receptor set was obtained from a man aged 18-30 years in good health.

V and J are TRBV20-1 and TRBJ2-7, with D maybe TRBD1 (6 bases). The germline V and J ends were trimmed by 6 bases and 8 bases, with 14 bases remaining between them. Germline V gives CDR1 DFQATT, CDR2 SNEGSKA (reference sequence). The CDR3 runs 11 residues. This CDR3 reads CSARAGAKQYF. The CDR3 coding sequence is TGCAGTGCCCGGGCAGGGGCAAAGCAGTACTTC.

This chain links TRBV29-1 with TRBJ2-3; TRBD2 aligns across 11 bases. Germline assignment: CDR1 SQVTM and CDR2 ANQGSEA. The ends lost 3 bases at V and 0 bases at J; junction bases unmatched: 17. The CDR3 is 20 amino acids. The DNA for the CDR3 is TGCAGCGTTGATTCCCCCGTTAGCGGGGGGGAATCAAGTAGCACAGATACGCAGTATTTT. Amino acid sequence: CSVDSPVSGGESSSTDTQYF.

The gene calls are TRBV19 and TRBJ1-5; TRBD1 agrees at 8 bases. The germline CDR1 and CDR2 sequences are LNHDA and SQIVND (reference sequence). With V trimmed by 6 bases and J by 4 bases, 11 bases remained unmatched. This CDR3 comprises 16 residues. CDR3 region: CASSPPGTGVNQPQHF. In DNA form, the CDR3 reads TGTGCCAGTAGCCCACCCGGGACAGGCGTTAATCAGCCCCAGCATTTT.

As regards this clone: This specimen includes other DNA sequences encoding the same CDR3. The chain joins TRBV30 to TRBJ2-7; TRBD2 is a possible D gene (7 bases). The CDR3 has 14 amino acids. In germline, CDR1 is GTSNPN, CDR2 SVGIG (reference sequence). Trimming removed 0 bases at V and 4 bases at J, with 13 bases between. The CDR3 is CAWSVGGVGYEQYF. CDR3 nucleotides: TGTGCCTGGAGTGTAGGGGGGGTAGGGTACGAGCAGTACTTC.

The V gene is TRBV7-9, the J gene TRBJ2-6; D unresolved. V was pared by 3 bases and J by 2 bases, with 17 bases between. The germline V gene has CDR1 SEHNR and CDR2 FQNEAQ (reference sequence). This CDR3 has 18 residues. CDR3 in DNA: TGTGCCAGCAGCTTGGTAACATACAGAATCCCTGGGGCCAACGTCCTGACTTTC. Translation gives CASSLVTYRIPGANVLTF.

This clone was counted once. The rearrangement joins TRBV5-1 to TRBJ2-5, with 16 bases that match TRBD2. The trim removed 4 bases at V and 4 bases at J, leaving 10 bases unmatched. The CDR3 spans 18 residues. From germline, CDR1 is SGHRS and CDR2 YFSETQ. CDR3 loop: CASSLPGLAGGPGETQYF. For the CDR3, the DNA is TGCGCCAGCAGCCTTCCGGGACTAGCGGGAGGGCCAGGAGAGACCCAGTACTTC.

The chain links TRBV2 to TRBJ1-4; D remains ambiguous. The length of the CDR3 is 11 residues. Between the trimmed V and J ends, which lost 4 bases and 7 bases, there was a span of 4 bases. Germline CDR1 reads SNHLY; CDR2 reads FYNNEI. CDR3 nucleotide sequence: TGTGCCAGCAGTGTGTTTGAAAAACTGTTTTTT. This codes for CASSVFEKLFF.

The V gene is TRBV5-1, the J gene TRBJ1-4, with TRBD1 matching 9 bases. The germline gives CDR1 SGHRS, CDR2 YFSETQ. This CDR3 comprises 15 residues. With 4 bases clipped from V and 4 bases from J, the junction kept 5 bases outside the gene matches. In DNA form, the CDR3 reads TGCGCCAGCAGCGCCCAGACAGGGGGTAATGAAAAACTGTTTTTT. Translating gives CASSAQTGGNEKLFF.

The chain couples TRBV13 to TRBJ1-1, with D tentatively TRBD1 (5 bases). This CDR3 region has 15 residues. Germline CDR1 reads PRHDT; CDR2 reads FYEKMQ (reference sequence). V was trimmed by 1 base and J by 10 bases, leaving 19 bases between them. CDR3 protein: CASSLVGLEGPGAFF. The CDR3 DNA reads as TGTGCCAGCAGCTTAGTAGGCTTGGAGGGACCTGGAGCTTTCTTT.

This chain links TRBV5-1 with TRBJ2-7, with D maybe TRBD2 (6 bases). V lost 0 bases, J lost 0 bases, and 13 bases lay in between. Germline CDR1 SGHRS, CDR2 YFSETQ. This CDR3 comprises 16 residues. As DNA, the CDR3 is TGCGCCAGCAGCTTGGCGGGGACTCCTTACTCCTACGAGCAGTACTTC. As protein: CASSLAGTPYSYEQYF.

The chain links TRBV2 to TRBJ1-2; D remains unclear. The CDR3 is made up of 15 amino acids. Germline V lookup: CDR1 SNHLY, CDR2 FYNNEI. V was shortened by 2 bases and J by 6 bases, with 16 bases between the two germline ends. Written as DNA, the CDR3 is TGTGCCAGCAGTGAAAAGGAAGGTCGGGGAGATGGCTACACCTTC. This translates into CASSEKEGRGDGYTF.

The table lists this clone with a few counts. The same CDR3 also results from other DNA sequences found in this sample. This chain joins TRBV28 and TRBJ1-5; no definite D call. V was shortened by 3 bases and J by 0 bases, with 0 bases between the two germline ends. This CDR3 is built from 12 residues. Germline CDR1 MDHEN, CDR2 SYDVKM. CDR3 amino acids: CASSFSNQPQHF. As DNA, the CDR3 is TGTGCCAGCAGTTTTAGCAATCAGCCCCAGCATTTT.

Notes on this clone: This sample includes further DNA sequences coding for the same CDR3. The chain is built from TRBV9 and TRBJ1-6; no clear D gene. V was pared by 2 bases and J by 7 bases, with 7 bases between. The CDR3 sequence is 13 residues long. Per germline, CDR1 SGDLS and CDR2 YYNGEE. CDR3 amino acids: CASSVGPNSPLHF. Here the CDR3 DNA reads TGTGCCAGCAGCGTTGGGCCGAATTCACCCCTCCACTTT.

V gene TRBV27 combines with J gene TRBJ1-1; D is unclear. The CDR3 has 13 amino acids. Trimming took 4 bases from V and 8 from J, leaving 14 bases between them. CDR1 and CDR2 (germline): MNHEY, SMNVEV (reference sequence). The CDR3 DNA sequence: TGTGCCAGCAGTTCCCCCCCCGACTGGGAAGCTTTCTTT. Translating it yields CASSSPPDWEAFF.

Worth noting for this clone: The sample holds other DNA sequences that translate to the same CDR3. The CDR3 sequence: CASSAGTGRYEQYF. CDR3 DNA: TGTGCCAGTAGTGCTGGGACAGGACGCTACGAGCAGTACTTC. The chain has TRBV19 and TRBJ2-7; 8 nucleotides match TRBD1. J lost 3 bases, V lost 5 bases, and 6 bases had no gene match. Germline V CDR1 and CDR2: LNHDA, SQIVND (reference sequence). The CDR3 totals 14 residues.

The chain combines TRBV11-1 with TRBJ2-7; 11 nucleotides agree with TRBD1. Germline V gives CDR1 SGHAT, CDR2 FQDESV (reference sequence). The CDR3 spans 15 residues. The J segment lost 2 bases and the V segment lost 3 bases, leaving 3 bases of the junction unmatched. The CDR3 loop is CASSFPGQGAYEQYF. The CDR3 bases are TGTGCCAGCAGCTTCCCGGGACAGGGGGCCTACGAGCAGTACTTC.

This rearrangement joins TRBV5-6 to TRBJ1-5; no clear D. Germline CDR1 and CDR2: SGHDT and YYEEEE. The CDR3 contains 13 residues. V was cut by 6 bases and J by 4 bases, with 11 bases left in between. The CDR3 sequence: CASTVNRNQPQHF. The CDR3 nucleotides are TGTGCCAGCACCGTCAACCGTAATCAGCCCCAGCATTTT.

The chain combines TRBV7-6 with TRBJ2-5; 10 bases align to TRBD2. Germline CDR1 reads SGHVS; CDR2 reads FNYEAQ. V lost 4 bases and J lost 2; bases outside the gene matches: 10. The CDR3 is 17 amino acids. In DNA, the CDR3 is TGTGCCAGCAGCTCACCACTAGCGGGAAAGGGTCAAGAGACCCAGTACTTC. Encoded protein: CASSSPLAGKGQETQYF.

The genes are TRBV5-1 and TRBJ2-7; D tentatively reads TRBD1 or TRBD2 (5 bases each). V lost 6 bases, J lost 5 bases, and 21 bases lay in between. The CDR3 is made up of 15 amino acids. Looked up from germline, CDR1 is SGHRS and CDR2 is YFSETQ. The CDR3 DNA reads as TGCGCCAGCAACCCCCTAGGGCTCCGAGGGGACGAGCAGTACTTC. Protein sequence: CASNPLGLRGDEQYF.

This clone appeared a single time. J is TRBJ2-3 and V is TRBV7-2; maybe TRBD2 (6 bases). V was clipped by 1 base and J by 3 bases, with 17 bases between them. Germline-derived CDR1 and CDR2 are SGHTA and FQGNSA. CDR3 size: 17 residues. CDR3 sequence reads: CASSLGLGGITTDTQYF. CDR3 bases: TGTGCCAGCAGCTTAGGTCTAGGCGGGATAACTACAGATACGCAGTATTTT.

This clone showed up just once. This chain links TRBV6-5 with TRBJ1-2, with TRBD1 identical over 8 bases. The length of the CDR3 is 15 residues. With 2 bases clipped from V and 1 base from J, the junction kept 3 bases outside the gene matches. In germline, CDR1 is MNHEY, CDR2 SVGAGI. CDR3 protein: CASSYGTGLNYGYTF. CDR3 in DNA: TGTGCCAGCAGTTACGGGACAGGCCTTAACTATGGCTACACCTTC.

The chain is built from TRBV6-5 and TRBJ1-4; D not resolved. The CDR3 loop spans 16 amino acids. From germline, CDR1 is MNHEY and CDR2 SVGAGI. V gave up 0 bases and J gave up 0 bases, with 8 bases separating them. Written as DNA, the CDR3 is TGTGCCAGCAGTTACTCACCGATACCAACTAATGAAAAACTGTTTTTT. The encoded protein is CASSYSPIPTNEKLFF.

The gene calls are TRBV19 and TRBJ2-2, with D uncertain. This CDR3 comprises 14 residues. The ends were cut back, 3 bases at V and 1 base at J, with 6 bases in the middle. Germline V lookup: CDR1 LNHDA, CDR2 SQIVND (reference sequence). The DNA for the CDR3 is TGTGCCAGTAGTATCGCCGTGAACACCGGGGAGCTGTTTTTT. This codes for CASSIAVNTGELFF. Complete variable domain (other parts from reference TRBV19 and TRBJ2-2): DGGITQSPKYLFRKEGQNVTLSCEQNLNHDAMYWYRQDPGQGLRLIYYSQIVNDFQKGDIAEGYSVSREKKESFPLTVTSAQKNPTAFYLCASSIAVNTGELFFGEGSRLTVL.

The chain couples TRBV7-5 to TRBJ2-3; the D segment call TRBD1 is taken from the table without a DNA check. TRBV7-5 is recorded as a pseudogene. The length of the CDR3 is 14 residues. CDR3 region: CARLWTGYTDTQYF. DNA of the CDR3: TGTGCCAGACTTTGGACAGGATATACAGATACGCAGTATTTT.

The V gene is TRBV7-2, the J gene TRBJ2-1; the match to TRBD2 covers 11 bases. CDR1 and CDR2 from the germline V gene are SGHTA and FQGNSA. V was clipped by 5 bases and J by 4 bases; unmatched bases: 10. The CDR3 extends over 17 amino acids. The CDR3 nucleotides are TGTGCCAGCAGCCTAGAACTAGCGGGAGCCGTATACAATGAGCAGTTCTTC. The encoded protein is CASSLELAGAVYNEQFF.

CDR3 region: CASSWSLAGGLDNEQFF. CDR3 DNA sequence: TGCGCCAGCAGCTGGAGTCTAGCGGGGGGTTTGGACAATGAGCAGTTCTTC. This chain links TRBV5-1 with TRBJ2-1; 11 bases are a match to TRBD2. V dropped 3 bases and J dropped 5; count of bases not matched to a gene: 10. The germline CDR1 and CDR2 sequences are SGHRS and YFSETQ. This CDR3 region has 17 residues.

The CDR3 region is CASSLGQVSYEQYF. The CDR3 DNA follows: TGTGCCAGCTCACTGGGACAGGTCTCCTACGAGCAGTACTTC. The J gene is TRBJ2-7, the V gene TRBV18, with 8 bases that match TRBD1. This CDR3 is built from 14 residues. The germline V gene encodes CDR1 KGHSH and CDR2 LQKENI. Trimming took 4 bases from V and 0 from J; bases not matched to a gene: 2. The whole variable domain, remainder taken from reference TRBV18 and TRBJ2-7, is NAGVMQNPRHLVRRRGQEARLRCSPMKGHSHVYWYRQLPEEGLKFMVYLQKENIIDESGMPKERFSAEFPKEGPSILRIQQVVRGDSAAYFCASSLGQVSYEQYFGPGTRLTVT.